What follows are 15 T cell receptor beta chains derived from one specimen sequenced in a study of blood T cell repertoires in COVID-19. The table came from immunoSEQ multiplex PCR; TCRdb's copy has only in-frame clones and leaves some out. The sample holds over 200,000 clones, 75% to 90% seen once. The source material was peripheral blood. The origin of the receptors is a man aged 25 to 40 with COVID-19, enrolled during active disease.

The chain carries TRBV7-9 and TRBJ1-5; D gene ambiguous. Germline-derived CDR1 and CDR2 are SEHNR and FQNEAQ (reference sequence). Trimming left V 5 bases short and J 1 base short, with 3 bases between. The CDR3 loop spans 12 amino acids. CDR3 region: CASSPSNQPQHF. The CDR3 DNA reads as TGTGCCAGCAGCCCAAGCAATCAGCCCCAGCATTTT. The variable domain in full, completed from reference TRBV7-9 and TRBJ1-5, reads DTGVSQNPRHKITKRGQNVTFRCDPISEHNRLYWYRQTLGQGPEFLTYFQNEAQLEKSRLLSDRFSAERPKGSFSTLEIQRTEQGDSAMYLCASSPSNQPQHFGDGTRLSIL.

Remarks on this clone: Germline is not matched at one junction end, which may reflect a read error. The rearrangement uses TRBV7-3 and TRBJ2-1; D might be TRBD2 (6 bases). The CDR3 has 15 residues. Germline CDR1 SGHTA, CDR2 FQGTGA. For the CDR3, the DNA is TGTGCCAGCAGGCCGGCGGGATTCTCCTACAATGGGCAGTTCTTC. Translating gives CASRPAGFSYNGQFF.

As DNA, the CDR3 is TGTGCCAGCAGCACCTCTGGACTAGCGGGCCTGGGCGAGCAGTACTTC. This sequence encodes CASSTSGLAGLGEQYF. The rearrangement links TRBV9 to TRBJ2-7; 11 bases match TRBD2. J lost 6 bases, V lost 4 bases, and 12 bases had no gene match. Germline V gives CDR1 SGDLS, CDR2 YYNGEE. This CDR3 is 16 amino acids long.

The chain combines TRBV18 with TRBJ1-2; no clear D gene. V lost 2 bases and J lost 6, with 13 bases in between. Germline V gene lookup returns CDR1 KGHSH and CDR2 LQKENI. The CDR3 spans 14 residues. The CDR3 here is CASSPATLQHGYTF. CDR3 DNA: TGTGCCAGCTCACCAGCGACACTTCAACATGGCTACACCTTC. The full variable domain, with the rest looked up from reference TRBV18 and TRBJ1-2, is NAGVMQNPRHLVRRRGQEARLRCSPMKGHSHVYWYRQLPEEGLKFMVYLQKENIIDESGMPKERFSAEFPKEGPSILRIQQVVRGDSAAYFCASSPATLQHGYTFGSGTRLTVV.

The J gene is TRBJ1-2, the V gene TRBV5-6, with TRBD1 matching 9 bases. Germline CDR1 and CDR2: SGHDT and YYEEEE. The length of the CDR3 is 14 residues. V gave up 4 bases and J gave up 6 bases; unmatched junction bases: 7. Written as DNA, the CDR3 is TGTGCCAGCAGCCCGACCGGGACAGGGCATGGCTACACCTTC. Protein product: CASSPTGTGHGYTF.

This rearrangement joins TRBV29-1 to TRBJ1-2; D is unclear. With 5 bases removed from V and 5 bases from J, the gap between germline ends came to 15 bases. The length of the CDR3 is 13 residues. Germline V gene sequence: CDR1 SQVTM, CDR2 ANQGSEA. The CDR3 here is CSVPDSTGYGYTF. CDR3 DNA sequence: TGCAGCGTTCCGGACTCAACCGGGTATGGCTACACCTTC.

The DNA for the CDR3 is TGTGCCAGCAGCTTAGGACAGGGGTTCGCTGAAGCTTTCTTT. It translates to CASSLGQGFAEAFF. The chain uses TRBV7-9 and TRBJ1-1; 8 nucleotides match TRBD1. J was trimmed by 6 bases and V by 1 base; bases with no gene match: 4. The CDR3 extends over 14 amino acids. Germline values: CDR1 SEHNR, CDR2 FQNEAQ (reference sequence).

The chain's CDR3 is CASSVDLMGQGNSPLHF. CDR3 sequence (DNA): TGTGCCAGCAGCGTAGACCTGATGGGACAGGGAAATTCACCCCTCCACTTT. The chain links TRBV9 to TRBJ1-6; 9 nucleotides agree with TRBD1. V lost 0 bases and J lost 7; bases outside the gene matches: 8. This CDR3 has 17 residues. Germline CDR1 SGDLS, CDR2 YYNGEE.

The rearrangement links TRBV9 to TRBJ1-5; D is possibly TRBD1 (6 bases). Per the germline V gene, CDR1 is SGDLS and CDR2 is YYNGEE. This CDR3 is built from 13 residues. V was trimmed by 4 bases and J by 7 bases, leaving 12 bases between them. CDR3 coding DNA: TGTGCCAGCAGCCAACAGGGTGAGCAGCCCCAGCATTTT. It encodes CASSQQGEQPQHF.

This chain links TRBV19 with TRBJ2-1; TRBD1 agrees at 7 bases. Germline V gene sequence: CDR1 LNHDA, CDR2 SQIVND (reference sequence). J was trimmed by 1 base and V by 7 bases; bases with no gene match: 4. This CDR3 spans 14 amino acids. CDR3 sequence: CASNRDRSYNEQFF. CDR3 in DNA: TGTGCCAGTAACCGGGACAGATCCTACAATGAGCAGTTCTTC.

This clone has more than one count but fewer than ten. This chain connects TRBV7-9 to TRBJ1-2; a weak D match, TRBD1 (5 bases). The CDR3 is 14 amino acids. Germline assignment: CDR1 SEHNR and CDR2 FQNEAQ (reference sequence). Trimming removed 1 base from V and 3 bases from J, with 9 bases in between. CDR3 sequence: CASSLGGADYGYTF. The CDR3 DNA is TGTGCCAGCAGCTTAGGGGGCGCGGACTATGGCTACACCTTC.

There are a few counts of this clone. The chain is built from TRBV4-1 and TRBJ1-1; D gene unclear. This CDR3 spans 14 amino acids. CDR1 and CDR2 from the germline V gene are MGHRA and YSYEKL. The V gene lost 6 bases and the J gene lost 1 base, with 12 bases spanning the gap. DNA of the CDR3: TGCGCCAGCAGTGGCCCGCTCAAGAACACTGAAGCTTTCTTT. This translates into CASSGPLKNTEAFF.

The chain joins TRBV7-8 to TRBJ2-7; TRBD1 agrees at 9 bases. The CDR3 contains 14 residues. The germline gives CDR1 SGHVS, CDR2 FQNEAQ. V shed 5 bases and J 6 bases; nucleotides not matched to a gene: 8. CDR3 bases: TGTGCCAGCAGCGGCCGGGACAGGGCCTTCGAGCAGTACTTC. Translating gives CASSGRDRAFEQYF.

V gene TRBV7-2 combines with J gene TRBJ1-1, with a possible D match to TRBD1 (6 bases). V dropped 4 bases and J dropped 2 bases, with 17 bases sitting between them. Germline loops: CDR1 SGHTA, CDR2 FQGNSA. This CDR3 contains 16 residues. DNA for the CDR3: TGTGCCAGCAGCTCCAGACAGGTTTCAATCAACACTGAAGCTTTCTTT. Encoded protein: CASSSRQVSINTEAFF. Based on the CDR3 plus reference TRBV7-2 and TRBJ1-1, the full variable domain is GAGVSQSPSNKVTEKGKDVELRCDPISGHTALYWYRQSLGQGLEFLIYFQGNSAPDKSGLPSDRFSAERTGGSVSTLTIQRTQQEDSAVYLCASSSRQVSINTEAFFGQGTRLTVV.

The chain links TRBV10-3 to TRBJ2-1, with TRBD1 matching over 7 bases. Germline V lookup: CDR1 ENHRY, CDR2 SYGVKD. The CDR3 sequence is 14 residues long. J gave up 5 bases and V 7 bases, and 8 bases lay outside the gene matches. In DNA, the CDR3 is TGTGCCATCAAGAGAGGGGGCTCGGACAATGAGCAGTTCTTC. As protein: CAIKRGGSDNEQFF.